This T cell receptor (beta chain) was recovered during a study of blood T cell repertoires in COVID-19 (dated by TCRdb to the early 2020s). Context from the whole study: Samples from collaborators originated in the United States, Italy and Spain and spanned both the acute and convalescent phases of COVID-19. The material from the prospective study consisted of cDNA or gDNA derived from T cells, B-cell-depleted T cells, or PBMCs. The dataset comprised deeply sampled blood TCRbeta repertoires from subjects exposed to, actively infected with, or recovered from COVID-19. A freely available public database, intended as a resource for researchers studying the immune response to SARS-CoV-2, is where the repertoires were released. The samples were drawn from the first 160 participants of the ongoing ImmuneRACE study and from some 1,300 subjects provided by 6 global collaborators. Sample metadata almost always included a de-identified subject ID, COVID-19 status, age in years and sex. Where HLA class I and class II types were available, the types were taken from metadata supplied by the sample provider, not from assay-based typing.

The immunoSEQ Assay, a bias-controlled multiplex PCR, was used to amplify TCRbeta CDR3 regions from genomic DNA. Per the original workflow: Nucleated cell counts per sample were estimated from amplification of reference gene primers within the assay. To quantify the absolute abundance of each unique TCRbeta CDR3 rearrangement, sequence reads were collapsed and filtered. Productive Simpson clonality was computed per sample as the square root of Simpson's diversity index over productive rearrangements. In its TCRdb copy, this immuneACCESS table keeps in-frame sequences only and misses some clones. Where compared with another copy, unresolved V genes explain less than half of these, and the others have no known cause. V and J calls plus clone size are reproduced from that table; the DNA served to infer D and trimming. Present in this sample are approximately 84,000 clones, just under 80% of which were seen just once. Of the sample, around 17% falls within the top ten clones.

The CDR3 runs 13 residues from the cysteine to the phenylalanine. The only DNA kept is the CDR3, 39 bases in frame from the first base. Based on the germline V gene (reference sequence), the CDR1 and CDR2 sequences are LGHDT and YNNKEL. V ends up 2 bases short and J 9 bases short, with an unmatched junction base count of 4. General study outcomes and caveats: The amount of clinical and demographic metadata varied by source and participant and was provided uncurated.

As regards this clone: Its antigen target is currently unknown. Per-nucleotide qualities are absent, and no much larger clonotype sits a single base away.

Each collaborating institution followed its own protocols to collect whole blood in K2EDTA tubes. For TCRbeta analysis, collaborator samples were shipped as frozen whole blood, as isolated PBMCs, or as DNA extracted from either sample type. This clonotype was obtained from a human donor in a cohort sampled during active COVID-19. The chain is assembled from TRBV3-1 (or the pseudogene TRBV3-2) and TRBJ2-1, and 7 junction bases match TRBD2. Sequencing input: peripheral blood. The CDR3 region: CASSQLGRSEQFF. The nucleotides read TGTGCCAGCAGCCAACTCGGGAGGAGTGAGCAGTTCTTC.